One and the same sample provided the 9 T cell receptor beta chains below, sequenced in a study of shared clonotypes between healthy human individuals. Libraries were prepared by immunoSEQ multiplex PCR; TCRdb keeps only in-frame clonotypes and omits some of them. In the table there are more than 2 million clones, 95% of which are singletons. Material: naive CD4+ T cells sorted from blood. Subset described: CD45RA+ positively selected. The receptors stem from a man aged 18 to 29 in good health.

A single count supports this clone. Other DNA sequences from this sample encode an identical CDR3 as well. The V call is TRBV7-2, the J call TRBJ2-7; possible D gene TRBD2, 5 bases. CDR3 size: 14 residues. Germline V gene lookup returns CDR1 SGHTA and CDR2 FQGNSA. Trimming left V 1 base short and J 2 bases short, with 9 bases between. The CDR3 nucleotides read TGTGCCAGCAGCTTAGGGAGGCAGGCCTACGAGCAGTACTTC. This translates into CASSLGRQAYEQYF.

This rearrangement joins TRBV15 to TRBJ2-5; D unclear. Per the germline V gene, CDR1 is LNHNV and CDR2 is YYDKDF (reference sequence). Trimming pared 5 bases from V and 4 bases from J, leaving 23 bases between. The CDR3 is made up of 17 amino acids. The CDR3 coding sequence is TGTGCCACCAGCCCTAGAGGTGGGTTGTTGGATGGAGAGACCCAGTACTTC. This sequence encodes CATSPRGGLLDGETQYF.

V and J are TRBV7-8 and TRBJ2-5; a possible D gene is TRBD1 (6 bases). V was shortened by 3 bases and J by 3 bases, with 17 bases between the two germline ends. Germline lookup yields CDR1 SGHVS and CDR2 FQNEAQ. This CDR3 is 16 amino acids long. The DNA of the CDR3 is TGTGCCAGCAGCTTTGTTCAGGGGTTATTAAAAGAGACCCAGTACTTC. Translation gives CASSFVQGLLKETQYF.

Note on this clone: Other DNA sequences in the same sample also yield this CDR3. The chain combines TRBV6-5 with TRBJ2-7; 8 bases are a match to TRBD1. The CDR3 sequence is 14 residues long. Germline V lookup: CDR1 MNHEY, CDR2 SVGAGI. The J segment lost 2 bases and the V segment lost 5 bases, leaving 5 bases of the junction unmatched. In DNA, the CDR3 is TGTGCCAGCAGTAGAACAGGGGGTCCCTACGAGCAGTACTTC. It codes for CASSRTGGPYEQYF.

V gene TRBV6-5 combines with J gene TRBJ1-5; weak D call: TRBD1 (5 bases). Trimming pared 4 bases from V and 3 bases from J, leaving 13 bases between. Germline V lookup: CDR1 MNHEY, CDR2 SVGAGI. The CDR3 sequence is 15 residues long. Here the CDR3 reads CASSLNQGSNQPQHF. In DNA, the CDR3 is TGTGCCAGCAGTTTGAATCAGGGTTCCAATCAGCCCCAGCATTTT.

CDR3 in amino acids: CASSLATGIYNEQFF. The CDR3 bases are TGCGCCAGCAGCTTGGCTACAGGGATATACAATGAGCAGTTCTTC. The chain is built from TRBV5-1 and TRBJ2-1, with a tentative D call TRBD1 (6 bases). CDR1 is SGHRS and CDR2 is YFSETQ in the germline V gene. V was clipped by 0 bases and J by 4 bases, with 11 bases between them. This CDR3 spans 15 amino acids.

The sample holds one count of this clone. The chain links TRBV7-3 to TRBJ2-3; D is perhaps TRBD2 (6 bases). The CDR3 is 15 amino acids. Germline lookup yields CDR1 SGHTA and CDR2 FQGTGA. Trimming took 5 bases from V and 0 from J, leaving 12 bases between them. The CDR3 sequence: CASSALGTSTDTQYF. CDR3 bases: TGTGCCAGCAGCGCGTTGGGGACTAGCACAGATACGCAGTATTTT.

The chain links TRBV12-5 to TRBJ2-4, with D unresolved. Germline CDR1 reads LGHNT; CDR2 reads FRNRAP. The ends were cut back, 5 bases at V and 0 bases at J, with 17 bases in the middle. This CDR3 comprises 17 residues. The CDR3 here is CASGTPEVPLAKNIQYF. The CDR3 coding sequence is TGTGCTAGTGGTACTCCCGAGGTACCGCTAGCCAAAAACATTCAGTACTTC.

This clone was found once. This chain uses TRBV2 with TRBJ2-1, with TRBD2 matching 13 bases. Germline V lookup: CDR1 SNHLY, CDR2 FYNNEI. The CDR3 is 15 amino acids. Trimming cost V 4 bases and J 10 bases; bases outside gene matches: 7. CDR3 sequence (DNA): TGTGCCAGCAGTGTCGGGACTAGCGGGGTGAAAGAGCAGTTCTTC. This codes for CASSVGTSGVKEQFF.